The next 22 T cell receptor beta chains were all read from a single sample in a study of identical twins. TCRdb independently ran MiXCR on the 5' RACE reads; one entry per CDR3 protein. The data show just under 550,000 distinct CDR3 sequences, around 15% seen once. The sample also formed part of further work on yellow fever vaccine responses in identical twins.

The sequencing sample was made of CD4+ T cells sorted from blood. These receptors all come from a young woman in good health.

Remarks on this clonotype: The germline gene is not matched at one end of the junction; a read error may be the cause. The rearrangement links TRBV9 to TRBJ2-1; 9 bases agree with TRBD2. The CDR3 sequence is 12 residues long. Germline loops: CDR1 SGDLS, CDR2 YYNGEE. Here the CDR3 reads CASSVGAGGVIF. In nucleotides, the CDR3 is TGTGCCAGCAGCGTAGGAGCGGGAGGAGTGATCTTC.

The DNA of the CDR3 is TGTGCCAGCAGCGTAGATCCAGATAACTACGAGCAGTACTTC. Protein product: CASSVDPDNYEQYF. V and J are TRBV9 and TRBJ2-7, with unresolved D. In germline, CDR1 is SGDLS, CDR2 YYNGEE. With 0 bases removed from V and 3 bases from J, the gap between germline ends came to 10 bases. The CDR3 has 14 residues. The full variable domain, with the rest looked up from reference TRBV9 and TRBJ2-7, is DSGVTQTPKHLITATGQRVTLRCSPRSGDLSVYWYQQSLDQGLQFLIQYYNGEERAKGNILERFSAQQFPDLHSELNLSSLELGDSALYFCASSVDPDNYEQYFGPGTRLTVT.

The chain is built from TRBV6-1 and TRBJ1-2, with D perhaps TRBD1 (6 bases). Germline V gene lookup returns CDR1 MNHNS and CDR2 SASEGT. The CDR3 has 14 residues. Trimming pared 8 bases from V and 7 bases from J, leaving 20 bases between. The CDR3 bases are TGTGCCAGCGTATCTGAACAGGGTTCCTTTGGCTACACCTTC. This encodes CASVSEQGSFGYTF.

The chain has TRBV29-1 and TRBJ1-1; possibly TRBD1 for D (5 bases). The V gene's germline CDR1 is SQVTM and CDR2 ANQGSEA. V was clipped by 4 bases and J by 4 bases, with 10 bases between them. The length of the CDR3 is 12 residues. The CDR3 bases are TGCAGCGTTGGGGGGTGGGGCACTGAAGCTTTCTTT. Protein sequence: CSVGGWGTEAFF.

V and J are TRBV20-1 and TRBJ2-5, with D tentatively TRBD1 or TRBD2 (6 bases each). The V and J ends lost 0 bases and 5 bases respectively, with 16 bases between them. The CDR3 covers 15 residues. The V gene's germline CDR1 is DFQATT and CDR2 SNEGSKA (reference sequence). CDR3 in amino acids: CSARDSGAPDETQYF. Here the CDR3 DNA reads TGCAGTGCTAGAGATTCGGGGGCACCGGATGAGACCCAGTACTTC.

The chain employs TRBV12-3 or TRBV12-4 and TRBJ2-5; TRBD2 matches 7 bases. Trimming removed 7 bases from V and 5 bases from J; junction bases left unmatched: 7. The CDR3 has 13 residues. The CDR3 coding sequence is TGTGCCAGCACCCGGACTAGGGAGGAGACCCAGTACTTC. Its protein is CASTRTREETQYF.

There are a few counts of this clonotype. This chain uses TRBV12-3 or TRBV12-4 with TRBJ1-4, with 7 bases matching TRBD1. The CDR3 has 14 amino acids. J gave up 8 bases and V 5 bases, and 8 bases lay outside the gene matches. DNA of the CDR3: TGTGCCAGCAGTAACCGGGACAGACGAGAAAAACTGTTTTTT. Translating it yields CASSNRDRREKLFF.

The chain couples TRBV29-1 to TRBJ1-3, with 10 bases that match TRBD1. The V gene end was trimmed by 6 bases and the J gene end by 0 bases; junction bases not matched to a gene: 5. CDR3 length: 15 amino acids. CDR1 and CDR2 (germline): SQVTM, ANQGSEA. CDR3 protein: CSVMGQGNSGNTIYF. DNA of the CDR3: TGCAGCGTGATGGGACAGGGGAACTCTGGAAACACCATATATTTT. The complete variable domain, with remaining parts taken from reference TRBV29-1 and TRBJ1-3, reads SAVISQKPSRDICQRGTSLTIQCQVDSQVTMMFWYRQQPGQSLTLIATANQGSEATYESGFVIDKFPISRPNLTFSTLTVSNMSPEDSSIYLCSVMGQGNSGNTIYFGEGSWLTVV.

This clonotype showed up just a few times. The genes are TRBV10-3 and TRBJ2-3, with 9 bases aligning to TRBD2. CDR3 size: 18 residues. Germline CDR1 and CDR2: ENHRY and SYGVKD. The ends lost 10 bases at V and 2 bases at J; junction bases unmatched: 19. In nucleotides, the CDR3 is TGTGCCACCCAAGGGGCGGGTGCGGGGGGGCCTCACACAGATACGCAGTATTTT. Translating it yields CATQGAGAGGPHTDTQYF.

This clonotype occurred many times. The chain has TRBV2 and TRBJ2-2, with D unclear. Between the trimmed V and J ends, which lost 3 bases and 6 bases, there was a span of 8 bases. The germline gives CDR1 SNHLY, CDR2 FYNNEI. The CDR3 covers 13 residues. CDR3 DNA sequence: TGTGCCAGCAGTGAGTTTCAGGCCGGGGAGCTGTTTTTT. Translated: CASSEFQAGELFF.

This clonotype was picked up a small number of times. The chain links TRBV29-1 to TRBJ1-1; D might be TRBD1 (5 bases). The CDR3 is 12 residues long. The ends were cut back, 7 bases at V and 0 bases at J, with 9 bases in the middle. Per the germline V gene, CDR1 is SQVTM and CDR2 is ANQGSEA. CDR3 nucleotides: TGCAGCGGGGGGACCATGAACACTGAAGCTTTCTTT. This codes for CSGGTMNTEAFF.

This clonotype was detected a few times. CDR3 DNA: TGTGCCAGCAGTTACCTGCCCGGACTAGCGGGAGCCCACTACGAGCAGTACTTC. Its protein is CASSYLPGLAGAHYEQYF. This sequence joins TRBV6-5 and TRBJ2-7; 13 bases line up with TRBD2. V lost 2 bases, J lost 3 bases, and 10 bases stayed unmatched. Germline CDR1 and CDR2: MNHEY and SVGAGI. The CDR3 sequence is 18 residues long.

The chain has TRBV12-3 or TRBV12-4 and TRBJ2-7, with 8 bases lining up with TRBD1. Trimming cost V 3 bases and J 0 bases; bases outside gene matches: 4. The CDR3 contains 15 residues. The CDR3: CASSFDRGDSYEQYF. The CDR3 DNA follows: TGTGCCAGCAGTTTTGACAGGGGCGACTCCTACGAGCAGTACTTC.

V usage is TRBV12-3 or TRBV12-4 and J usage is TRBJ2-3; 10 bases align to TRBD1. Trimming cost V 6 bases and J 7 bases; bases outside gene matches: 13. The CDR3 totals 16 residues. CDR3 loop: CASSPPGTGAGYTQYF. The DNA for the CDR3 is TGTGCCAGCAGCCCCCCCGGGACAGGGGCGGGGTATACGCAGTATTTT.

This chain's CDR3 is CASSQDRSGRVYEQYF. CDR3 coding DNA: TGTGCCAGCAGCCAAGATCGGAGCGGGAGGGTCTACGAGCAGTACTTC. The chain is built from TRBV3-1 and TRBJ2-7, with 10 nucleotides matching TRBD2. There are 16 residues in the CDR3. The germline V gene encodes CDR1 LGHDT and CDR2 YNNKEL (reference sequence). Trimming took 0 bases from V and 3 from J; bases not matched to a gene: 5.

This clonotype was recorded a few times. The V gene is TRBV10-3, the J gene TRBJ2-1; D might be TRBD2 (5 bases). Germline CDR1 and CDR2: ENHRY and SYGVKD. Trimming took off 4 bases at V and 2 bases at J, with 15 bases between the two ends. The CDR3 loop spans 16 amino acids. CDR3 sequence (DNA): TGTGCCATCAGTGGCACGGGCGAGCGGCCCTACAATGAGCAGTTCTTC. Protein: CAISGTGERPYNEQFF.

The chain combines TRBV3-1 with TRBJ2-1; D call uncertain. This CDR3 is built from 12 residues. Trimming removed 4 bases at V and 7 bases at J, with 8 bases between. Germline CDR1 and CDR2: LGHDT and YNNKEL (reference sequence). The CDR3 spells CASSPRVNEQFF. Written as DNA, the CDR3 is TGTGCCAGCAGCCCCAGAGTTAATGAGCAGTTCTTC.

This clonotype turned up a few times. The chain is built from TRBV20-1 and TRBJ2-7; 12 positions agree with TRBD2. CDR1 is DFQATT and CDR2 is SNEGSKA in the germline V gene (reference sequence). The V and J ends lost 2 bases and 3 bases, in that order; junction bases with no gene match: 5. CDR3 length equals 15 residues. The CDR3 loop is CSARSLAGGLYEQYV. CDR3 nucleotides: TGCAGTGCTAGAAGTCTAGCGGGGGGGCTCTACGAGCAGTACGTC.

In nucleotides, the CDR3 is TGCAGCGTTAGGGACTACGATACGCAGTATTTT. It is translated as CSVRDYDTQYF. V gene TRBV29-1 combines with J gene TRBJ2-3, with 7 nucleotides matching TRBD2. Trimming at V came to 5 bases and at J to 6 bases, leaving 2 bases not matched to a gene. Germline V lookup: CDR1 SQVTM, CDR2 ANQGSEA. This CDR3 contains 11 residues.

This clonotype turned up a few times. This rearrangement joins TRBV7-2 to TRBJ2-2; 8 bases align to TRBD2. The CDR3 has 15 amino acids. Per the germline V gene, CDR1 is SGHTA and CDR2 is FQGNSA. The junction had 6 bases not matched to a gene; V was cut back by 3 bases and J by 6 bases. CDR3 in DNA: TGTGCCAGCAGCTTCACCCCGGGGGGGTCCGGGGAGCTGTTTTTT. It yields the protein CASSFTPGGSGELFF.

This chain connects TRBV14 to TRBJ2-2; D is possibly TRBD1 (5 bases). Trimming removed 1 base from V and 0 bases from J, with 15 bases in between. CDR1 SGHDN and CDR2 FVKESK come from the germline V gene. The CDR3 contains 18 residues. This CDR3 reads CASSQVDRREANTGELFF. CDR3 DNA: TGTGCCAGCAGCCAAGTAGACAGAAGGGAAGCGAACACCGGGGAGCTGTTTTTT. The variable domain in full, completed from reference TRBV14 and TRBJ2-2, reads EAGVTQFPSHSVIEKGQTVTLRCDPISGHDNLYWYRRVMGKEIKFLLHFVKESKQDESGMPNNRFLAERTGGTYSTLKVQPAELEDSGVYFCASSQVDRREANTGELFFGEGSRLTVL.

The chain carries TRBV7-6 and TRBJ2-1; 7 positions agree with TRBD2. The junction had 9 bases not matched to a gene; V was cut back by 4 bases and J by 3 bases. Germline CDR1 reads SGHVS; CDR2 reads FNYEAQ. CDR3 length: 16 residues. The chain's CDR3 is CASSSPTRTSYNEQFF. CDR3 nucleotide sequence: TGTGCCAGCAGCTCACCAACACGGACTAGCTACAATGAGCAGTTCTTC.